The clone carrying this TCR beta chain was found many times. The antigen remains unidentified. Source study methods: Per-sample TCR counts ranged from about 20,000 to 690,600, median roughly 96,000. In TCRdb, the RACE reads were re-called with MiXCR into one record per CDR3 protein. TCRdb, rather than the study authors, made the V and J calls. The data contain roughly 380,000 distinct CDR3 sequences, 5.1% of them singletons. Documented time point: pre-sensitization, week 0. The treatment: therapeutic diphenylcyclopropenone sensitization with weekly scalp DPC. In every case, blood was obtained before the patch test was applied. This sample stems from a study of human T cells and chemical hapten exposure. Across the whole study: Sensitization was performed using 2% DPC on an approximately 2 cm by approximately 2 cm upper inner arm skin site.

Study-wide findings and caveats: In the PT1 data, expanded TCR counts showed a positive correlation with patch test score.

V shed 2 bases, J shed 5 bases, and the junction held 4 bases outside the gene matches. The CDR3 loop spans 14 amino acids. This TCR was recovered from a woman between 50 and 59 years old with alopecia areata. Some clones in this sample may be carry-over from other donors' samples. The chain has TRBV12-3 or TRBV12-4 and TRBJ2-5; 8 bases are a match to TRBD2. This sample comprised whole blood, obtained in connection with sensitization to the hapten diphenylcyclopropenone (DPC). The CDR3 reads CASSLSGLAETQYF. DNA for the CDR3: TGTGCCAGCAGTTTAAGCGGACTAGCCGAGACCCAGTACTTC.